One T cell receptor (beta chain) is described in this entry. No antigen is known for it. This entry belongs to a study of cytomegalovirus exposure and HLA in healthy donors. Study observations and caveats: The study listed roughly 160 cytomegalovirus-associated TCR beta chains. High specificity and sensitivity for cytomegalovirus status were reported for the classifier. As confirmed in vitro, a few CMV-associated chains were specific for CMV antigens.

This table comes from immunoSEQ multiplex PCR, and its TCRdb copy is limited to in-frame clones, with some not included. Among more than 140,000 clones listed, less than 90% were seen once. From the roughly 120-subject validation cohort, which was separate from the roughly 670-subject first cohort, the donors were drawn. V lost 4 bases to trimming and J lost 1 base, with 14 bases between them. The CDR3 covers 15 residues. Germline loops: CDR1 SGHRS, CDR2 YFSETQ. The source of this sequence is a woman under 30 in good health and CMV-seropositive. The chain combines TRBV5-1 with TRBJ2-5, with D possibly being TRBD1 (6 bases). Sequencing was performed on PBMCs. The CDR3: CASSEGQLIQETQYF. The CDR3 coding sequence is TGCGCCAGCAGCGAGGGACAACTTATCCAAGAGACCCAGTACTTC.